Following are 3 T cell receptor beta chains from one sample sequenced in a study of T cell changes during pregnancy in multiple sclerosis. Clones were sequenced by immunoSEQ multiplex PCR, and TCRdb holds only the in-frame ones, with some missing. Here the sample spans more than 50,000 clones, around 94% being singletons. The sequencing here drew on CD8+ T cells from peripheral blood mononuclear cells, taken after pregnancy. These receptors originate from a female donor with multiple sclerosis, enrolled in a pregnancy study.

The chain uses TRBV5-1 and TRBJ2-1; 7 nucleotides align to TRBD2. Per the germline V gene, CDR1 is SGHRS and CDR2 is YFSETQ. The CDR3 has 18 amino acids. The V segment lost 4 bases and the J segment 0 bases; nucleotides outside the gene matches: 13. The CDR3 protein is CASSPLAVTTISYNEQFF. In DNA form, the CDR3 reads TGCGCCAGCAGCCCCCTAGCGGTTACTACTATCTCCTACAATGAGCAGTTCTTC.

This chain links TRBV19 with TRBJ1-1; D remains unclear. The CDR3 is made up of 17 amino acids. Germline values: CDR1 LNHDA, CDR2 SQIVND (reference sequence). V dropped 8 bases and J dropped 1 base, with 23 bases sitting between them. This chain's CDR3 is CASCFMSGRDPNTEAFF. The DNA of the CDR3 is TGTGCCAGTTGCTTTATGTCCGGCCGGGATCCGAACACTGAAGCTTTCTTT.

This clone was picked up one time. The gene calls are TRBV28 and TRBJ2-1, with 7 bases lining up with TRBD1. Germline V gene lookup returns CDR1 MDHEN and CDR2 SYDVKM. This CDR3 spans 15 amino acids. The trim removed 3 bases at V and 8 bases at J, leaving 10 bases unmatched. CDR3 loop: CASSLRGPRSHEQFF. CDR3 nucleotide sequence: TGTGCCAGCAGTTTGAGGGGGCCGCGTTCCCATGAGCAGTTCTTC.